What follows are 2 T cell receptor beta chains derived from one specimen sequenced in a study of blood T cell repertoires in COVID-19. Measured with immunoSEQ multiplex PCR; TCRdb has only the in-frame clones, and not every one. Found here are hundreds of thousands of clones, about 85% of them singletons; the top ten hold more than 0.75%. The source material was peripheral blood. The receptors stem from a man aged 40-49 years with acute or convalescent COVID-19.

The chain recombines TRBV13 with TRBJ2-5; D is unresolved. The CDR3 covers 13 residues. Per the germline V gene, CDR1 is PRHDT and CDR2 is FYEKMQ (reference sequence). Deletions cut 0 bases from V and 7 bases from J, with 9 bases between. CDR3 nucleotide sequence: TGTGCCAGCAGCTTAGGCCGGAGAGTGACCCAGTACTTC. Protein: CASSLGRRVTQYF. Drawing the rest from reference TRBV13 and TRBJ2-5, the complete variable domain is AAGVIQSPRHLIKEKRETATLKCYPIPRHDTVYWYQQGPGQDPQFLISFYEKMQSDKGSIPDRFSAQQFSDYHSELNMSSLELGDSALYFCASSLGRRVTQYFGPGTRLLVL.

Turning to this clone: This sample also contains other DNA sequences that code for the same CDR3. The rearrangement joins TRBV30 to TRBJ1-1, with D possibly TRBD1 on 5 matching bases. The CDR3 extends over 12 amino acids. Germline lookup yields CDR1 GTSNPN and CDR2 SVGIG (reference sequence). Trimming cost V 4 bases and J 1 base, with 7 bases left between them. The CDR3, as DNA: TGTGCCTGGAAACAGGAGAACACTGAAGCTTTCTTT. It yields the protein CAWKQENTEAFF.